These T cell receptor beta chains were read from a single sample in a study of blood T cell repertoires in COVID-19. Repertoires were generated with immunoSEQ multiplex PCR, while TCRdb's copy carries only in-frame clones and drops some. The top ten hold about 18% of the sample, which has about 82,000 clones, around four fifths seen once. The sequenced sample consisted of peripheral blood. Receptors were obtained from a woman aged 55-70 years with acute or convalescent COVID-19. Each CDR3 is given with its conserved first and last residue. The D gene is left open where the match is weak. Clone size is stated in some rows and not others, as once, few, many or a class when expanded.

d_call j_call v_call clone_size cdr3_length cdr3_nt cdr3_aa
TRBD1 TRBJ1-5 TRBV19 - 15 TGTGCCAGTAGTCACAGGACAGGGGGCAATCAGCCCCAGCATTTT CASSHRTGGNQPQHF
- TRBJ1-6 TRBV6-5 - 15 TGTGCCAGCAAGATTAACAGGGCGCTAGGCTCACCCCTCCACTTT CASKINRALGSPLHF
- TRBJ1-5 TRBV12-3/TRBV12-4 - 13 TGTGCCAGCATCCAATCCGGGAATCAGCCCCAGCATTTT CASIQSGNQPQHF
- TRBJ1-6 TRBV6-6 - 12 TGTGCCAGTCGAGACGGGTCTTCACCCCTCCACTTT CASRDGSSPLHF
TRBD2 TRBJ2-1 TRBV20-1 - 19 TGCAGTGCTAGTGGTTATAGCGGGAGGGTAGGGGTCTCCTACAATGAGCAGTTCTTC CSASGYSGRVGVSYNEQFF
- TRBJ1-5 TRBV11-2 - 14 TGTGCCAGCAGCTTAATCCGTAACGGGCAGCCCCAGCATTTT CASSLIRNGQPQHF
TRBD1 TRBJ1-2 TRBV13 - 13 TGTGCCAGCAGCCGACAGGGTAACTATGGCTACACCTTC CASSRQGNYGYTF
- TRBJ1-1 TRBV9 - 13 TGTGCCAGCAGCGTTAGAGAGAACACTGAAGCTTTCTTT CASSVRENTEAFF
- TRBJ2-7 TRBV5-1 - 14 TGCGCCAGCAGCTTGGACGTAGCGGTCTACGAGCAGTACTTC CASSLDVAVYEQYF
TRBD2 TRBJ2-1 TRBV6-5 once 16 TGTGCCAGCAGTTGGACTAGCGGGAGGGTGGGCAATGAGCAGTTCTTC CASSWTSGRVGNEQFF
- TRBJ1-1 TRBV7-9 few 15 TGTGCCAGCAGCCCTGTGGGGGCGCTTGGCACTGAAGCTTTCTTT CASSPVGALGTEAFF
TRBD1 TRBJ2-7 TRBV7-9 - 14 TGTGCCAGCAGCCCACAGGGGAGCTCCTACGAGCAGTACTTC CASSPQGSSYEQYF
- TRBJ2-5 TRBV5-6 - 16 TGTGCCAGCAGCTTGGTCTCGGGGTCCCGTAGGGAGACCCAGTACTTC CASSLVSGSRRETQYF
- TRBJ1-5 TRBV12-3/TRBV12-4 - 12 TGTGCCAGCAGTTACACCAATCAGCCCCAGCATTTT CASSYTNQPQHF
TRBD1 TRBJ2-3 TRBV5-1 once 14 TGCGCCAGCAGCCCGGGACAGGGAACAGATACGCAGTATTTT CASSPGQGTDTQYF
- TRBJ2-5 TRBV11-2 once 15 TGTGCCAGCAGTGGGTGGAATGGGAGAGAAGAGACCCAGTACTTC CASSGWNGREETQYF
- TRBJ2-5 TRBV24-1 once 15 TGTGCCACCAGTGATCCTCAGAATTACCAAGAGACCCAGTACTTC CATSDPQNYQETQYF
- TRBJ2-1 TRBV14 - 13 TGTGCCAGCAGCTTCGACAGCCTTAACGAGCAGTTCTTC CASSFDSLNEQFF
TRBD2 TRBJ2-3 TRBV5-1 - 15 TGCGCCAGCAGCTTGGGCGGGGGATGGATGGATACGCAGTATTTT CASSLGGGWMDTQYF
- TRBJ1-1 TRBV7-9 few 15 TGTGCCAGCAACCGTAGGGAAGGGGGGAACACTGAAGCTTTCTTT CASNRREGGNTEAFF
- TRBJ1-2 TRBV2 - 13 TGTGCCAGCAGTGTCGCTAACAGGGTTGGCTACACCTTC CASSVANRVGYTF
TRBD1 TRBJ2-7 TRBV7-9 once 15 TGTGCCAGCAGCCTGACAGGGGGAAGCTCCTACGAGCAGTACTTC CASSLTGGSSYEQYF
- TRBJ1-2 TRBV7-6 - 14 TGTGCCAGCAGCCAGAGGGCAGGGGATCGTGGCTACACCTTC CASSQRAGDRGYTF
TRBD2 TRBJ2-7 TRBV9 few 16 TGTGCCAGCAGCGTAGGGGCTAGCGGGGACTCCTACGAGCAGTACTTC CASSVGASGDSYEQYF
TRBD2 TRBJ2-1 TRBV7-2 once 17 TGTGCCAGCAGCTTAGCGGGACTAGCGGCCCCGGCAATTGAGCAGTTCTTC CASSLAGLAAPAIEQFF
- TRBJ2-3 TRBV11-3 once 14 TGTGCCAGCAGCTTAGCCGCGGCTACAGATACGCAGTATTTT CASSLAAATDTQYF
TRBD1 TRBJ1-1 TRBV11-3 - 15 TGTGCCAGCGGCGGGGCAGGGGGGATGAACACTGAAGCTTTCTTT CASGGAGGMNTEAFF
TRBD1 TRBJ1-3 TRBV28 - 14 TGTGCCAGCAGTCTCCCACAGGGGGCTGACACCATATATTTT CASSLPQGADTIYF
TRBD2 TRBJ2-3 TRBV6-1 - 15 TGTGCCAGCAGTGAAGCGACTAGCGGGAGGTGGGCGCAGTATTTT CASSEATSGRWAQYF
TRBD2 TRBJ2-7 TRBV13 - 16 TGTGCCAGCAGCGATTGGCAGGGACTAGCGGGTAACGAGCAGTACTTC CASSDWQGLAGNEQYF
- TRBJ1-1 TRBV5-1 - 15 TGCGCCAGCAGCTTGGGCGGGCCCGGGAACACTGAAGCTTTCTTT CASSLGGPGNTEAFF
- TRBJ1-3 TRBV11-3 - 17 TGTGCCAGCAGCTTAAATCTGATGGAGAGCTCTGGAAACACCATATATTTT CASSLNLMESSGNTIYF
- TRBJ1-1 TRBV5-1 once 17 TGCGCCAGCAGCTTGGCCGGAGTCGCACTGATGAACACTGAAGCTTTCTTT CASSLAGVALMNTEAFF
- TRBJ1-1 TRBV5-1 - 14 TGCGCCAGCAGCCCGGGACAAATGAACACTGAAGCTTTCTTT CASSPGQMNTEAFF
- TRBJ1-3 TRBV7-6 - 17 TGTGCCAGCAGCTCGGGTCTAACGGGAGACTCTGGAAACACCATATATTTT CASSSGLTGDSGNTIYF
- TRBJ1-1 TRBV5-1 many 15 TGCGCCAGCAGCTTGGAGATAGGAGCGAACACTGAAGCTTTCTTT CASSLEIGANTEAFF
- TRBJ2-6 TRBV7-9 - 15 TGTGCCAGCAGCGACAGCTTTTCTGGGGCCAACGTCCTGACTTTC CASSDSFSGANVLTF
- TRBJ2-7 TRBV19 - 14 TGTGCCAGTAGTCCATTAGGAGGGGCCTACGAGCAGTACTTC CASSPLGGAYEQYF
- TRBJ2-7 TRBV9 - 15 TGTGCCAGCAGCCCTCTCGCCAGGGAATCCCACGAGCAGTACTTC CASSPLARESHEQYF
- TRBJ2-1 TRBV5-4 - 16 TGTGCCAGCAGCTTGGACGGGGGAAGCTCCTACAATGAGCAGTTCTTC CASSLDGGSSYNEQFF
- TRBJ1-1 TRBV12-3/TRBV12-4 - 13 TGTGCCAGCAGCCTAGAACAGGGCACTGAAGCTTTCTTT CASSLEQGTEAFF
- TRBJ1-5 TRBV2 - 15 TGTGCCAGCAGCTTACAGTTTGGCGGCAATCAGCCCCAGCATTTT CASSLQFGGNQPQHF
TRBD2 TRBJ2-7 TRBV2 few 15 TGTGCCAGCAGTGAGTTACTAGCGGGGGCCTACGAGCAGTACTTC CASSELLAGAYEQYF
- TRBJ1-5 TRBV7-9 - 15 TGTGCCAGCAGCTTAGGCGGGGATGCCCTGCAGCCCCAGCATTTT CASSLGGDALQPQHF
- TRBJ2-3 TRBV24-1 - 13 TGTGCCACCAGTGTTGGGGCCAGGGATACGCAGTATTTT CATSVGARDTQYF
- TRBJ1-2 TRBV12-3/TRBV12-4 - 13 TGTGCCAGCAGTTTTAAGAGAAACTATGGCTACACCTTC CASSFKRNYGYTF
TRBD1 TRBJ2-7 TRBV5-1 - 14 TGCGCCAGCAGCTTGGGGACAGGGGTATACGAGCAGTACTTC CASSLGTGVYEQYF
TRBD2 TRBJ2-1 TRBV5-1 - 18 TGCGCCAGCAGCCCGGGGACTAGCGGGAGGGCTAACTACAATGAGCAGTTCTTC CASSPGTSGRANYNEQFF
- TRBJ2-1 TRBV6-6 once 14 TGTGCCAGCAGCAAGTCAAGCGATACGAATGAGCAGTTCTTC CASSKSSDTNEQFF
- TRBJ1-4 TRBV5-6 - 13 TGTGCCAGCAGCGACGGAGGGCGTGAAAAACTGTTTTTT CASSDGGREKLFF